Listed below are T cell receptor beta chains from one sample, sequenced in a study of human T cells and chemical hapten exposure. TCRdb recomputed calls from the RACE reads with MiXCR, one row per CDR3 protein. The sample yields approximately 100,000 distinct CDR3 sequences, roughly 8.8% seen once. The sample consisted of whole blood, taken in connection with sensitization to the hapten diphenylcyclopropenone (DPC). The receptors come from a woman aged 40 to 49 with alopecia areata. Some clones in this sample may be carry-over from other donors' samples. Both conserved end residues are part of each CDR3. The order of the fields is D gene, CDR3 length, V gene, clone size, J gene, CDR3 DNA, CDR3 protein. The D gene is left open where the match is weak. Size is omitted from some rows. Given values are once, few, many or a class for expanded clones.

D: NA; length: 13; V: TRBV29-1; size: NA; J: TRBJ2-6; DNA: TGCAGCATTGAGATCTCTGGGGCCAACGTCCTGACTTTC; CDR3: CSIEISGANVLTF
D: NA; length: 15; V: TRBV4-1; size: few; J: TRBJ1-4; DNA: TGCGCCAGCAGCCAAGCCCAGGGGTGGGGTGAAAAACTGTTTTTT; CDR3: CASSQAQGWGEKLFF
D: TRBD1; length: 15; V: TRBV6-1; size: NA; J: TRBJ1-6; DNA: TGTGCCAGCACCGCGACAGGGACTTATAATTCACCCCTCCACTTT; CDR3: CASTATGTYNSPLHF
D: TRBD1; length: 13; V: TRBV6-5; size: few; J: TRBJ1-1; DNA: TGTGCCAGCAGAAGCGGACAGGGGGCGTGGGCTTTCTTT; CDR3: CASRSGQGAWAFF
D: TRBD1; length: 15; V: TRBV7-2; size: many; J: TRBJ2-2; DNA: TGTGCCAGCAGCTTAACAGGGGGCGCGACCGGGGAGCTGTTTTTT; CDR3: CASSLTGGATGELFF
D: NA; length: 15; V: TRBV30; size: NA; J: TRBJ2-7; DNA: TGTGCCTCACAAGTAGGGGCGGGCGAAGCCTACGAGCAGTACTTC; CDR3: CASQVGAGEAYEQYF
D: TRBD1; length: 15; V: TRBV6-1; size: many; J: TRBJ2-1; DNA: TGTGCCAGCAGCTCCGGGACAGGGGGCTACAATGAGCAGTTCTTC; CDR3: CASSSGTGGYNEQFF
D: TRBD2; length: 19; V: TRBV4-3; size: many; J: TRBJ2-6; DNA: TGCGCCAGCAGCCAAGATTACGGGGGGGTCCCCTCTGGGGCCAACGTCCTGACTTTC; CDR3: CASSQDYGGVPSGANVLTF
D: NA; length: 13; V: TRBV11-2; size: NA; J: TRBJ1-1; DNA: TGTGCCAGCAGCTCCCAAAGGGACACTGAAGCTTTCTTT; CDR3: CASSSQRDTEAFF
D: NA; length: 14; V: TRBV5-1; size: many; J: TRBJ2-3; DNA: TGCGCCAGCAGCTTGGGGGAGCCTTGGGATACGCAGTATTTT; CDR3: CASSLGEPWDTQYF
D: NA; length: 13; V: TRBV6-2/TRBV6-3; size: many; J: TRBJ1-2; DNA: TGTGCCAGCAGTTCCGCCCTATCAGGTGGCTACACCTTC; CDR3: CASSSALSGGYTF
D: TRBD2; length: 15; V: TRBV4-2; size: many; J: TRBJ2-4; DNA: TGTGCCAGCAGCCGGTTTAGCGGGCCCCTAAACATTCAGTACTTC; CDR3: CASSRFSGPLNIQYF
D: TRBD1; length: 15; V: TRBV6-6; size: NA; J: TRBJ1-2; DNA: TGTGCCAGCAGTTACGGCGACAGGGGGGACTATGGCTACACCTTC; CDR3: CASSYGDRGDYGYTF
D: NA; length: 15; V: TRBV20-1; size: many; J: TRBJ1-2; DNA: TGCAGTGCTAGAGATCGAGGGTCCTTTAACTATGGCTACACCTTC; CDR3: CSARDRGSFNYGYTF
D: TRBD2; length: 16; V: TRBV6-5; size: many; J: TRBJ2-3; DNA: TGTGCCAGCAGTTACTCGACCACTGCGGGGGTAGATACGCAGTATTTT; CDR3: CASSYSTTAGVDTQYF
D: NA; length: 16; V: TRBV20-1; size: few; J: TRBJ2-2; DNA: TGCAGTGCTAAGTACACCCCCGGCGCTAACCCCGGGGAGCTGTTTTTT; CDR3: CSAKYTPGANPGELFF
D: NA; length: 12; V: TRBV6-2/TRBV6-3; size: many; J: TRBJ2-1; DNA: TGTGCCAGCAGCCTAGAGGGGGGACGCCAGTTCTTC; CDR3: CASSLEGGRQFF